The source of this T cell receptor beta chain is a study of OX40 agonist ivuxolimab in advanced cancers. As for the study in general: Of the participants, 35% to 50% had some prior anti-PD-1, anti-PD-L1 or anti-CTLA-4 therapy, which was allowed.

Study-wide findings and caveats: The CD4+ and CD8+ T cells in the blood had expanded clonally by week 6 at 0.1 to 3.0 mg/kg. Averaged across samples, CD8+ T cells carried more expanded clones than CD4+ did.

Trimming at V came to 2 bases and at J to 5 bases, leaving 12 bases not matched to a gene. Germline V gene data show CDR1 as KGHSH and CDR2 as LQKENI. CDR3 length: 17 amino acids. As to this clone: The target antigen is unknown.

Using immunoSEQ multiplex PCR, the repertoire was profiled, and TCRdb retains in-frame clones only, with some absent. The data contain over 75,000 clones, 90% of them seen just once; the ten biggest clones take up about 1.5%. This clonotype was sampled from an adult with an advanced solid tumor such as melanoma, head and neck, liver or kidney cancer. This material consisted of CD4+ or CD8+ T cells sorted from blood, taken in a trial of the OX40 agonist ivuxolimab. The rearrangement uses TRBV18 and TRBJ2-3; 8 nucleotides match TRBD2. The CDR3 sequence is CASSPKGDGRVGDTQYF. The CDR3 bases are TGTGCCAGCTCACCAAAAGGTGACGGGAGGGTCGGAGATACGCAGTATTTT.